The sequence of this T cell receptor beta chain was determined in a study of blood T cell repertoires in COVID-19. Overall study: PBMCs, B-cell-depleted T cells, or T cells were the source of the cDNA or gDNA that made up the material.

The CDR3 length is 15 residues. CDR1 is MNHEY and CDR2 is SVGAGI in the germline V gene. With 4 bases removed from V and 0 bases from J, the gap between germline ends came to 13 bases. Per the original data handling: Amplifying reference gene primers gave estimates of nucleated cell counts. The method was immunoSEQ multiplex PCR; TCRdb's version includes in-frame clones alone and lacks a portion of them. V, J and clone size were drawn from that table, and D and trimming were deduced from the DNA. The sample lists some 85,000 clones, about 88% seen once, with about 8.1% in the top ten. The source of this sequence is a man over 45 with acute or convalescent COVID-19. The rearrangement uses TRBV6-5 and TRBJ2-7; possible D gene TRBD1, 6 bases. Sequencing was done on a sample of peripheral blood. CDR3 amino acids: CASSFGGANSYEQYF. DNA for the CDR3: TGTGCCAGCAGTTTTGGGGGCGCAAACTCCTACGAGCAGTACTTC.